These 6 T cell receptor beta chains originate from one sample sequenced in a study of T cells after yellow fever vaccination. TCRdb used MiXCR to reprocess the 5' RACE reads, holding one entry per CDR3 protein. The sample yields a few hundred thousand distinct CDR3 sequences, about 4% seen once. The sample consisted of PBMCs, taken 5 days after the yellow fever booster vaccination. These receptors were taken from a man between 18 and 29 years old who received the YFV17D yellow fever vaccine.

This clonotype has a handful of counts. The V and J genes are TRBV12-3 or TRBV12-4 and TRBJ2-2, with D possibly called TRBD1 or TRBD2 (6 bases each). The V end lost 6 bases, the J end lost 4 bases, and 15 bases lay between the germline ends. The CDR3 covers 15 residues. This CDR3 is CASRPWGAFTGELFF. CDR3 nucleotide sequence: TGTGCCAGCAGGCCTTGGGGGGCTTTCACCGGGGAGCTGTTTTTT.

As regards this clonotype: Germline is not matched at one junction end, which may reflect a read error. The chain is built from TRBV5-1 and TRBJ2-2; possibly TRBD2 for D (5 bases). The CDR3 sequence is 14 residues long. Germline V gives CDR1 SGHRS, CDR2 YFSETQ. The CDR3: CACSFRGSTGELFF. Here the CDR3 DNA reads TGCGCCTGCAGCTTTCGGGGTAGCACCGGGGAGCTGTTTTTT.

This clonotype came up a few times. The CDR3 loop is CASSSSGLNSPLHF. In DNA form, the CDR3 reads TGTGCCAGCAGTTCCTCAGGGCTAAATTCACCCCTCCACTTT. The chain employs TRBV6-6 and TRBJ1-6; weak D call: TRBD1 (5 bases). The CDR3 covers 14 residues. V lost 4 bases and J lost 7, with 11 bases in between. Germline assignment: CDR1 MNHNY and CDR2 SVGAGI (reference sequence).

V gene TRBV5-8 combines with J gene TRBJ2-7; TRBD1 might be the D (6 bases). V dropped 5 bases and J dropped 0 bases, with 15 bases sitting between them. Germline V gene lookup returns CDR1 SGHTS and CDR2 YDEGEE. The CDR3 spans 15 residues. DNA of the CDR3: TGTGCCAGCAGTCGCCGGGACACAAGCTCCTACGAGCAGTACGTC. This codes for CASSRRDTSSYEQYV.

The rearrangement uses TRBV6-2 or TRBV6-3 and TRBJ1-1; D is unresolved. CDR3 size: 16 residues. V was cut by 0 bases and J by 3 bases, with 14 bases left in between. Looked up from germline, CDR1 is MNHEY and CDR2 is SVGEGT. The DNA of the CDR3 is TGTGCCAGCAGTTACTCGACTGTAACCGGGGACACTGAAGCTTTCTTT. This encodes CASSYSTVTGDTEAFF.

The table lists this clonotype with many counts. The chain links TRBV29-1 to TRBJ2-5; 7 nucleotides line up with TRBD1. The length of the CDR3 is 13 residues. The germline V gene encodes CDR1 SQVTM and CDR2 ANQGSEA. With 3 bases clipped from V and 2 bases from J, the junction kept 3 bases outside the gene matches. CDR3 nucleotide sequence: TGCAGCGTTGAGAAGGGGGCGCAAGAGACCCAGTACTTC. It codes for CSVEKGAQETQYF.